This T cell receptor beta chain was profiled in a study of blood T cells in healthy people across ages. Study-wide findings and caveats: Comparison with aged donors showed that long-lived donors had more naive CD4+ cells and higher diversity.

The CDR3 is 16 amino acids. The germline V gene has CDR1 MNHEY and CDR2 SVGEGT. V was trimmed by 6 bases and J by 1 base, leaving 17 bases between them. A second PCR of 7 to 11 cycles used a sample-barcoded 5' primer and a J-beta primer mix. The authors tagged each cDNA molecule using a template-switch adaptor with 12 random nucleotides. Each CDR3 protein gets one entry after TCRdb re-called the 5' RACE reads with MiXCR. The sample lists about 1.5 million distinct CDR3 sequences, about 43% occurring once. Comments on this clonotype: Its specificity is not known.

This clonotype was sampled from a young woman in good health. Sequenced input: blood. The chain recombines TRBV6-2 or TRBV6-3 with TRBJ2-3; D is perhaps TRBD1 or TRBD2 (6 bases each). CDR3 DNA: TGTGCCAGCAGGAGGGGGGCAGGGAGTCGCACAGATACGCAGTATTTT. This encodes CASRRGAGSRTDTQYF.